One and the same sample provided the 5 T cell receptor beta chains below, sequenced in a study of Ad26.COV2.S vaccination and SARS-CoV-2 variants. Treatment meaning: around 19 received Ad26.COV2.S at low or high dose, single or two shots; roughly five received placebo; per-sample allocation not given. At day 63 after the first vaccine or placebo injection, samples were drawn. TCRdb's table, derived via immunoSEQ multiplex PCR, lists solely in-frame clones and lacks some. The sample records about 350,000 clones, approximately 90% being singletons. Sequences were derived from peripheral blood, sampled in a trial of Ad26.COV2.S vaccine versus placebo. The source is a person aged 18-60 years who received the Ad26.COV2.S COVID-19 vaccine or a placebo.

The J gene is TRBJ1-1, the V gene TRBV19, with 9 bases that match TRBD1. The CDR3 loop spans 15 amino acids. Per the germline V gene, CDR1 is LNHDA and CDR2 is SQIVND (reference sequence). J gave up 3 bases and V 6 bases, and 8 bases lay outside the gene matches. CDR3 DNA sequence: TGTGCCAGTAGGGAAACCGGGGACAGGGACACTGAAGCTTTCTTT. This gives the protein CASRETGDRDTEAFF.

The gene calls are TRBV11-2 and TRBJ1-3; D gene ambiguous. Trimming took 0 bases from V and 0 from J, leaving 21 bases between them. CDR1 is SGHAT, CDR2 FQNNGV, per germline. The CDR3 contains 20 residues. Written as DNA, the CDR3 is TGTGCCAGCAGCTTAGAGCGTTCCGGGCTGGCTACCGTCTCTGGAAACACCATATATTTT. Translated: CASSLERSGLATVSGNTIYF.

The chain uses TRBV3-1 (or the pseudogene TRBV3-2) and TRBJ1-3; D is uncertain. CDR1 and CDR2 (germline): LGHDT, YNNKEL (reference sequence). This CDR3 has 15 amino acids. Deletions cut 1 base from V and 0 bases from J, with 7 bases between. As DNA, the CDR3 is TGTGCCAGCAGCCAAGTAGAGGGCTCTGGAAACACCATATATTTT. Residues: CASSQVEGSGNTIYF.

The chain couples TRBV20-1 to TRBJ2-7; possibly TRBD1 for D (6 bases). V gave up 4 bases and J gave up 0 bases, with 16 bases separating them. This CDR3 contains 15 residues. CDR1 is DFQATT, CDR2 SNEGSKA, per germline (reference sequence). CDR3 sequence: CSAIEGDPASYEQYF. The CDR3 coding sequence is TGCAGTGCTATTGAGGGGGACCCGGCCTCCTACGAGCAGTACTTC.

The genes are TRBV2 and TRBJ2-3; TRBD2 is a possible D gene (7 bases). CDR1 is SNHLY, CDR2 FYNNEI, per germline. V was trimmed by 6 bases and J by 2 bases, leaving 21 bases between them. This CDR3 is built from 17 residues. The CDR3 reads CASSLPRGGTHTDTQYF. For the CDR3, the DNA is TGTGCCAGCAGCTTACCGCGCGGGGGCACCCACACAGATACGCAGTATTTT.